The 29 T cell receptor beta chains reported below all come from one sample, sequenced in a study of cytomegalovirus exposure and HLA in healthy donors. PCR involved 60 Vbeta and 13 Jbeta primers. Here immunoSEQ multiplex PCR was the method, and the copy in TCRdb shows in-frame clones only, minus some. The sample contains more than 100,000 clones, approximately 70% of which appear only once. The specimen was PBMCs. The receptors stem from a woman between 50 and 59 years old in good health and CMV-seronegative.

Only a few counts were recorded for this clone. CDR3 DNA: TGCGCCAGCAGCCAAGATCAGCGTCTGCCTGGGGCCAACGTCCTGACTTTC. Translated: CASSQDQRLPGANVLTF. J is TRBJ2-6 and V is TRBV4-1, with D unresolved. Germline CDR1 is MGHRA and CDR2 is YSYEKL. V was cut by 0 bases and J by 2 bases, with 11 bases left in between. CDR3 size: 17 residues.

The chain recombines TRBV19 with TRBJ2-7; TRBD2 matches at 7 bases. The CDR3 contains 13 residues. CDR1 and CDR2 (germline): LNHDA, SQIVND (reference sequence). V shed 4 bases and J 6 bases; nucleotides not matched to a gene: 6. The CDR3 region is CASSTSGAGEQYF. The DNA for the CDR3 is TGTGCCAGTAGTACTAGCGGCGCAGGCGAGCAGTACTTC.

The chain is built from TRBV2 and TRBJ2-7; a weak D match, TRBD1 (5 bases). The germline CDR1 and CDR2 sequences are SNHLY and FYNNEI. This CDR3 spans 16 amino acids. V shed 8 bases and J shed 3 bases, with 23 bases lying between them. This CDR3 is CASESRVSTYFYEQYF. CDR3 sequence (DNA): TGTGCCAGCGAGAGCAGGGTATCGACTTATTTCTACGAGCAGTACTTC. Variable domain in full (rest from reference TRBV2 and TRBJ2-7): EPEVTQTPSHQVTQMGQEVILRCVPISNHLYFYWYRQILGQKVEFLVSFYNNEISEKSEIFDDQFSVERPDGSNFTLKIRSTKLEDSAMYFCASESRVSTYFYEQYFGPGTRLTVT.

This clone was seen a few times. The chain carries TRBV7-2 and TRBJ2-7; 14 bases map to TRBD2. Germline CDR1 is SGHTA and CDR2 is FQGNSA. V was clipped by 5 bases and J by 6 bases; unmatched bases: 3. The CDR3 has 14 residues. The CDR3: CASSPGTSGSEQYF. The CDR3 DNA is TGTGCCAGCAGCCCCGGGACTAGCGGGAGCGAGCAGTACTTC.

V gene TRBV12-5 combines with J gene TRBJ2-2; TRBD2 aligns across 9 bases. V lost 1 base, J lost 4 bases, and 7 bases stayed unmatched. The CDR3 spans 17 residues. In germline, CDR1 is LGHNT, CDR2 FRNRAP. The CDR3 here is CASGLAALAGSTGELFF. The CDR3 nucleotides are TGTGCTAGTGGTTTGGCCGCCCTAGCGGGAAGCACCGGGGAGCTGTTTTTT. The complete variable domain, with remaining parts taken from reference TRBV12-5 and TRBJ2-2, reads DARVTQTPRHKVTEMGQEVTMRCQPILGHNTVFWYRQTMMQGLELLAYFRNRAPLDDSGMPKDRFSAEMPDATLATLKIQPSEPRDSAVYFCASGLAALAGSTGELFFGEGSRLTVL.

The chain combines TRBV19 with TRBJ1-3; D unresolved. Trimming took off 8 bases at V and 0 bases at J, with 11 bases between the two ends. The CDR3 runs to 14 residues. Per germline, CDR1 LNHDA and CDR2 SQIVND (reference sequence). CDR3 DNA sequence: TGTGCCAGTTTACCGGGTCACTCTGGAAACACCATATATTTT. This translates into CASLPGHSGNTIYF.

This chain links TRBV30 with TRBJ1-5, with a tentative D call TRBD1 (5 bases). Trimming removed 0 bases from V and 4 bases from J, with 10 bases in between. The CDR3 contains 14 residues. In germline, CDR1 is GTSNPN, CDR2 SVGIG (reference sequence). The CDR3 here is CAWSVSGGNQPQHF. The DNA of the CDR3 is TGTGCCTGGAGTGTTTCCGGGGGGAATCAGCCCCAGCATTTT.

The chain links TRBV10-3 to TRBJ2-1; TRBD1 is a possible D gene (6 bases). V lost 0 bases, J lost 8 bases, and 14 bases lay in between. The CDR3 is made up of 15 amino acids. CDR1 and CDR2 from the germline V gene are ENHRY and SYGVKD. The CDR3 DNA reads TGTGCCATCAGTGAGTCGAGTGGTAAGGGGGATGAGCAGTTCTTC. Amino acids: CAISESSGKGDEQFF.

The chain has TRBV7-9 and TRBJ2-1, with 9 bases identical to TRBD1. Germline V CDR1 and CDR2: SEHNR, FQNEAQ (reference sequence). The CDR3 totals 15 residues. V lost 3 bases to trimming and J lost 6 bases; unmatched junction nucleotides: 6. The CDR3 DNA reads TGTGCCAGCAGCTTGTCCCGGGACAGGGTCAATGAGCAGTTCTTC. This gives the protein CASSLSRDRVNEQFF.

The gene calls are TRBV6-1 and TRBJ1-4; possibly TRBD1 for D (5 bases). V was trimmed by 3 bases and J by 0 bases, leaving 17 bases between them. Germline loops: CDR1 MNHNS, CDR2 SASEGT. The length of the CDR3 is 18 residues. The CDR3 DNA follows: TGTGCCAGCAGTGACGGACAAGAAATACGCGCAACTAATGAAAAACTGTTTTTT. This translates into CASSDGQEIRATNEKLFF.

The table lists this clone with a count of one. This chain links TRBV4-1 with TRBJ2-5; perhaps TRBD2 as D (6 bases). With 4 bases removed from V and 2 bases from J, the gap between germline ends came to 11 bases. Germline V gene lookup returns CDR1 MGHRA and CDR2 YSYEKL. The CDR3 is made up of 14 amino acids. As DNA, the CDR3 is TGCGCCAGCAGCCTAAGACTAGTGCAAGAGACCCAGTACTTC. Protein product: CASSLRLVQETQYF.

The V gene is TRBV10-3, the J gene TRBJ2-3, with 8 bases matching TRBD2. Germline V gene sequence: CDR1 ENHRY, CDR2 SYGVKD. This CDR3 region has 14 residues. Trimming removed 4 bases from V and 5 bases from J; junction bases left unmatched: 5. For the CDR3, the DNA is TGTGCCATCAGTGGTGGACTAGCTGGAGATACGCAGTATTTT. Translated: CAISGGLAGDTQYF.

This clone was seen more than once but under ten times. The J gene is TRBJ1-1, the V gene TRBV4-1, with D maybe TRBD1 (5 bases). The V end was cut by 4 bases, the J end by 4 bases, with 10 bases between. The length of the CDR3 is 13 residues. Germline V gives CDR1 MGHRA, CDR2 YSYEKL. CDR3 bases: TGCGCCAGCAGCCCCGCGGGGCTCACTGAAGCTTTCTTT. It codes for CASSPAGLTEAFF.

This clone occurred a few times. This rearrangement joins TRBV7-9 to TRBJ2-2, with a tentative D call TRBD2 (6 bases). Germline V lookup: CDR1 SEHNR, CDR2 FQNEAQ (reference sequence). The CDR3 contains 18 residues. V shed 0 bases and J shed 4 bases, with 18 bases lying between them. The CDR3 loop is CASSLARGRGIGTGELFF. For the CDR3, the DNA is TGTGCCAGCAGCTTAGCGCGGGGACGTGGGATCGGCACCGGGGAGCTGTTTTTT.

The genes are TRBV6-1 and TRBJ2-5; unclear D gene. Germline values: CDR1 MNHNS, CDR2 SASEGT. Trimming cost V 2 bases and J 2 bases, with 9 bases left between them. The CDR3 totals 14 residues. CDR3 protein: CASSESNSQETQYF. For the CDR3, the DNA is TGTGCCAGCAGTGAATCGAACAGTCAAGAGACCCAGTACTTC.

The V call is TRBV2, the J call TRBJ2-5; D is possibly TRBD2 (5 bases). The CDR3 is 14 residues long. The germline gives CDR1 SNHLY, CDR2 FYNNEI. Trimming cost V 11 bases and J 0 bases, with 16 bases left between them. DNA for the CDR3: TGTGCCGGAAAACTAGAAACCTACCAAGAGACCCAGTACTTC. Amino acids: CAGKLETYQETQYF.

This chain links TRBV28 with TRBJ1-1; no definite D call. The V gene's germline CDR1 is MDHEN and CDR2 SYDVKM. Between the trimmed V and J ends, which lost 3 bases and 11 bases, there was a span of 31 bases. The CDR3 is 18 residues long. DNA of the CDR3: TGTGCCAGCAGTTTGCCTTTTTTCTTGTCCCCAACCCGCCCCGAGGCTTTCTTT. Amino acids: CASSLPFFLSPTRPEAFF.

The J gene is TRBJ1-1, the V gene TRBV7-3, with a possible D match to TRBD1 (5 bases). The CDR3 totals 13 residues. Trimming removed 2 bases at V and 4 bases at J, with 8 bases between. The germline CDR1 and CDR2 sequences are SGHTA and FQGTGA. The CDR3 is CASSLAGITEAFF. CDR3 nucleotide sequence: TGTGCCAGCAGCTTAGCAGGGATCACTGAAGCTTTCTTT.

This clone showed up just a few times. Other DNA sequences in the sample encode the same CDR3. This chain uses TRBV2 with TRBJ2-1; D gene uncertain. The ends were cut back, 5 bases at V and 0 bases at J, with 5 bases in the middle. CDR3 size: 13 residues. Germline V gene data show CDR1 as SNHLY and CDR2 as FYNNEI. The CDR3 DNA sequence: TGTGCCAGCAGTCGGTACTCCTACAATGAGCAGTTCTTC. Amino acids: CASSRYSYNEQFF.

The J gene is TRBJ2-5, the V gene TRBV5-6, with D unresolved. The CDR3 is 11 residues long. V was clipped by 0 bases and J by 5 bases, with 2 bases between them. Per germline, CDR1 SGHDT and CDR2 YYEEEE. CDR3: CASSLAETQYF. The CDR3 nucleotides read TGTGCCAGCAGCTTGGCGGAGACCCAGTACTTC.

The chain employs TRBV4-3 and TRBJ2-3, with D maybe TRBD2 (5 bases). The germline V gene encodes CDR1 LGHNA and CDR2 YSLEER. There are 16 residues in the CDR3. Trimming left V 0 bases short and J 2 bases short, with 12 bases between. The CDR3 DNA reads as TGCGCCAGCAGCCAAGATTACGGGGTTTCCACAGATACGCAGTATTTT. This sequence encodes CASSQDYGVSTDTQYF.

V and J are TRBV6-1 and TRBJ1-2, with D maybe TRBD1 (5 bases). The CDR3 runs to 15 residues. Germline CDR1 and CDR2: MNHNS and SASEGT. The V end was cut by 7 bases, the J end by 0 bases, with 15 bases between. CDR3: CASNRLGEPNYGYTF. Written as DNA, the CDR3 is TGTGCCAGCAATAGGTTAGGGGAACCTAACTATGGCTACACCTTC.

V usage is TRBV6-5 and J usage is TRBJ1-1, with D possibly being TRBD1 (6 bases). Per germline, CDR1 MNHEY and CDR2 SVGAGI. The CDR3 sequence is 13 residues long. The V end lost 6 bases, the J end lost 3 bases, and 11 bases lay between the germline ends. For the CDR3, the DNA is TGTGCCAGCAGCCCTGGGACATACACTGAAGCTTTCTTT. Amino acid sequence: CASSPGTYTEAFF.

Comment on this clone: The junction shows a germline mismatch at one end, possibly a read error. Other DNA sequences in this sample translate to the same CDR3. The rearrangement links TRBV28 to TRBJ1-4; 9 bases agree with TRBD1. This CDR3 comprises 16 residues. The germline V gene has CDR1 MDHEN and CDR2 SYDVKM. The CDR3 DNA sequence: TGCGCCAGCAGTTCATATAACAGGGGGCTTAATGAAAAACTGTTTTTT. As protein: CASSSYNRGLNEKLFF. The full variable domain, completed using reference TRBV28 and TRBJ1-4, is DVKVTQSSRYLVKRTGEKVFLECVQDMDHENMFWYRQDPGLGLRLIYFSYDVKMKEKGDIPEGYSVSREKKERFSLILESASTNQTSMYLCASSSYNRGLNEKLFFGSGTQLSVL.

The V and J genes are TRBV7-9 and TRBJ2-1; a possible D gene is TRBD2 (6 bases). V dropped 1 base and J dropped 6 bases, with 13 bases sitting between them. The CDR3 has 15 residues. CDR1 is SEHNR and CDR2 is FQNEAQ in the germline V gene (reference sequence). The CDR3 sequence is CASSLVTGLGNEQFF. The CDR3 bases are TGTGCCAGCAGCTTAGTGACGGGACTTGGCAATGAGCAGTTCTTC.

This clone was seen only a few times. A read error is the likely source, as a far larger clone sits one nucleotide away. Different DNA sequences within this sample yield the same CDR3. This chain joins TRBV6-4 and TRBJ2-3; 9 bases agree with TRBD2. Germline CDR1 is MRHNA and CDR2 is SNTAGT. Trimming cost V 0 bases and J 5 bases; bases outside gene matches: 9. The CDR3 covers 17 residues. CDR3 in DNA: TGTGCCAGCAGTGACTCCCCGTCCGCGGGGGGGAGAGATACGCAGTATTTT. The encoded protein is CASSDSPSAGGRDTQYF.

This rearrangement joins TRBV28 to TRBJ2-7, with 7 bases fitting TRBD1. CDR3 size: 14 residues. Germline V gene lookup returns CDR1 MDHEN and CDR2 SYDVKM. The V gene end was trimmed by 6 bases and the J gene end by 0 bases; junction bases not matched to a gene: 5. CDR3 protein: CASRSDRSSYEQYF. The CDR3 DNA reads TGTGCCAGCAGATCGGACAGGAGCTCCTACGAGCAGTACTTC.

The rearrangement uses TRBV5-1 and TRBJ1-1; unclear D gene. V was pared by 0 bases and J by 4 bases, with 10 bases between. The CDR3 is 14 amino acids. Germline CDR1 SGHRS, CDR2 YFSETQ. CDR3 sequence reads: CASSLVREGTEAFF. The CDR3 DNA reads TGCGCCAGCAGCTTGGTTAGGGAGGGCACTGAAGCTTTCTTT.

This rearrangement joins TRBV19 to TRBJ2-3, with D possibly being TRBD1 (5 bases). This CDR3 has 13 residues. The germline V gene has CDR1 LNHDA and CDR2 SQIVND (reference sequence). The V gene lost 4 bases and the J gene lost 2 bases, with 7 bases spanning the gap. The CDR3 is CASSNGHTDTQYF. CDR3 coding DNA: TGTGCCAGTAGTAACGGACACACAGATACGCAGTATTTT. The variable domain in full, with the rest retrieved from reference TRBV19 and TRBJ2-3, is DGGITQSPKYLFRKEGQNVTLSCEQNLNHDAMYWYRQDPGQGLRLIYYSQIVNDFQKGDIAEGYSVSREKKESFPLTVTSAQKNPTAFYLCASSNGHTDTQYFGPGTRLTVL.